What follows is one TCR beta chain and its context. The sample belongs to a study of OX40 agonist ivuxolimab in advanced cancers. Study as a whole: The patients got ivuxolimab, which is an agonistic anti-OX40 (CD134) antibody.

The V segment lost 3 bases and the J segment 6 bases; nucleotides outside the gene matches: 3. The CDR3 has 13 residues. The V gene's germline CDR1 is KGHSH and CDR2 LQKENI. Assay used: immunoSEQ multiplex PCR; TCRdb lists only in-frame clones, some missing. The table includes approximately 62,000 clones, roughly 90% detected once. This sample comprised CD4+ or CD8+ T cells sorted from blood, obtained in a trial of the OX40 agonist ivuxolimab. The chain combines TRBV18 with TRBJ1-2; 8 bases fit TRBD1. The receptor was derived from an adult with an advanced solid tumor such as melanoma, head and neck, liver or kidney cancer. CDR3 in DNA: TGTGCCAGCTCACCGGGACAGGAGAATGGCTACACCTTC. The encoded protein is CASSPGQENGYTF. Using reference TRBV18 and TRBJ1-2 for the parts outside the CDR3, the full variable domain is NAGVMQNPRHLVRRRGQEARLRCSPMKGHSHVYWYRQLPEEGLKFMVYLQKENIIDESGMPKERFSAEFPKEGPSILRIQQVVRGDSAAYFCASSPGQENGYTFGSGTRLTVV.